This entry lists 18 T cell receptor beta chains sequenced from one sample in a study of PD-L1 blockade in urothelial cancer. Only in-frame clones appear in the TCRdb table, and some are missing; sequencing was by immunoSEQ multiplex PCR. Among about 91,000 clones listed, 83% were seen once. Described time point: peripheral blood 6 weeks after treatment start. This specimen consisted of PBMCs, obtained around atezolizumab (anti-PD-L1) treatment. These receptors were collected from a man in his 70s with urothelial cancer.

The chain is built from TRBV6-5 and TRBJ1-1; no definite D call. The CDR3 loop spans 14 amino acids. The ends were cut back, 2 bases at V and 6 bases at J, with 13 bases in the middle. Germline V gene lookup returns CDR1 MNHEY and CDR2 SVGAGI. CDR3 residues: CASSYDPGGPEAFF. Written as DNA, the CDR3 is TGTGCCAGCAGTTACGACCCCGGAGGCCCTGAAGCTTTCTTT.

This sequence joins TRBV28 and TRBJ1-3; no reliable D call. The CDR3 is 16 residues long. Germline V lookup: CDR1 MDHEN, CDR2 SYDVKM. V was clipped by 4 bases and J by 4 bases, with 17 bases between them. The CDR3 reads CASSSTSGGPGNTIYF. CDR3 nucleotides: TGTGCCAGCAGTTCTACCTCCGGAGGCCCCGGAAACACCATATATTTT.

V gene TRBV4-2 combines with J gene TRBJ1-2; D unresolved. There are 17 residues in the CDR3. Germline CDR1 LGHNA, CDR2 YNFKEQ. Trimming took off 0 bases at V and 4 bases at J, with 18 bases between the two ends. CDR3 sequence (DNA): TGTGCCAGCAGCCAAGATCATCGACTCTCTTTGACCTATGGCTACACCTTC. Encoded protein: CASSQDHRLSLTYGYTF.

This clone occurred once. Written as DNA, the CDR3 is TGCGCCAGCAGCGCCGGACTAGCGGGGGGTGAGACCCAGTACTTC. Amino acids: CASSAGLAGGETQYF. The rearrangement uses TRBV5-1 and TRBJ2-5, with 14 bases identical to TRBD2. The CDR3 extends over 15 amino acids. With V trimmed by 4 bases and J by 5 bases, 4 bases remained unmatched. Germline V gives CDR1 SGHRS, CDR2 YFSETQ.

CDR3 in amino acids: CASSPAGETDTQYF. In DNA, the CDR3 is TGTGCCAGCAGCCCCGCCGGAGAAACAGATACGCAGTATTTT. The chain is built from TRBV7-2 and TRBJ2-3, with D hard to call. The CDR3 is 14 residues long. With 5 bases removed from V and 3 bases from J, the gap between germline ends came to 12 bases. Germline loops: CDR1 SGHTA, CDR2 FQGNSA. Variable domain in full (rest from reference TRBV7-2 and TRBJ2-3): GAGVSQSPSNKVTEKGKDVELRCDPISGHTALYWYRQSLGQGLEFLIYFQGNSAPDKSGLPSDRFSAERTGGSVSTLTIQRTQQEDSAVYLCASSPAGETDTQYFGPGTRLTVL.

The chain carries TRBV10-3 and TRBJ1-6; 7 positions match TRBD1. Germline V CDR1 and CDR2: ENHRY, SYGVKD. CDR3 size: 14 residues. After removal of 2 bases from V and 8 bases from J, the junction contained 3 bases not matched to a gene. The CDR3 reads CAISEDREYSPLHF. CDR3 bases: TGTGCCATCAGTGAGGACAGGGAGTATTCACCCCTCCACTTT.

The chain couples TRBV11-3 to TRBJ2-5; 15 nucleotides agree with TRBD2. Germline loops: CDR1 SGHNT, CDR2 YENEEA. The CDR3 totals 15 residues. J was trimmed by 4 bases and V by 5 bases; bases with no gene match: 2. This CDR3 reads CASSMGLAGGETQYF. CDR3 nucleotides: TGTGCCAGCAGCATGGGACTAGCGGGAGGAGAGACCCAGTACTTC.

The gene calls are TRBV5-1 and TRBJ2-1; TRBD2 agrees at 12 bases. This CDR3 is built from 16 residues. V shed 1 base, J shed 9 bases, and the junction held 8 bases outside the gene matches. The germline gives CDR1 SGHRS, CDR2 YFSETQ. The DNA of the CDR3 is TGCGCCAGCAGCTTGCTCCTAGCGGGGGGGCTCGGTGAGCAGTTCTTC. As protein: CASSLLLAGGLGEQFF.

This clone was seen once. Written as DNA, the CDR3 is TGCGCCAGCAGCCCCCCGTTGGCAGGTGGGGCCACCGGGGAGCTGTTTTTT. As protein: CASSPPLAGGATGELFF. V is TRBV5-1 and J is TRBJ2-2; the D gene is possibly TRBD1 (5 bases). V dropped 4 bases and J dropped 4 bases, with 20 bases sitting between them. The CDR3 is made up of 17 amino acids. The germline gives CDR1 SGHRS, CDR2 YFSETQ.

The chain joins TRBV6-1 to TRBJ2-1; 7 bases map to TRBD2. The CDR3 is made up of 13 amino acids. The germline V gene encodes CDR1 MNHNS and CDR2 SASEGT. Trimming removed 8 bases from V and 4 bases from J; junction bases left unmatched: 5. CDR3 DNA sequence: TGTGCCAGCGACCGACTAGCATACAATGAGCAGTTCTTC. It specifies CASDRLAYNEQFF.

As DNA, the CDR3 is TGCGCCAGCAGCCAAGTCGGAGCTGGGGCCAACGTCCTGACTTTC. It is translated as CASSQVGAGANVLTF. The V gene is TRBV4-1, the J gene TRBJ2-6; D call uncertain. There are 15 residues in the CDR3. Germline assignment: CDR1 MGHRA and CDR2 YSYEKL. V dropped 1 base and J dropped 2 bases, with 6 bases sitting between them.

V usage is TRBV5-1 and J usage is TRBJ1-4; TRBD1 matches 8 bases. Germline CDR1 and CDR2: SGHRS and YFSETQ. The CDR3 covers 15 residues. V was pared by 3 bases and J by 4 bases, with 5 bases of the junction left unmatched. For the CDR3, the DNA is TGCGCCAGCAGCTCAGGGACAGGCGATAATGAAAAACTGTTTTTT. Translated, it gives CASSSGTGDNEKLFF.

The V call is TRBV6-6, the J call TRBJ1-4; 8 bases map to TRBD1. The CDR3 is 16 residues long. V gave up 3 bases and J gave up 7 bases; unmatched junction bases: 10. The germline V gene encodes CDR1 MNHNY and CDR2 SVGAGI (reference sequence). The CDR3 DNA is TGTGCCAGCAGTTATCTCTCACTCAGGGGGCCTGAAAAACTGTTTTTT. It is translated as CASSYLSLRGPEKLFF.

The V call is TRBV6-5, the J call TRBJ1-2, with 10 bases that match TRBD1. Germline lookup yields CDR1 MNHEY and CDR2 SVGAGI. The CDR3 loop spans 15 amino acids. With V trimmed by 2 bases and J by 4 bases, 4 bases remained unmatched. DNA of the CDR3: TGTGCCAGCAGTTACAGGGGACAGGGGACCTATGGCTACACCTTC. Protein product: CASSYRGQGTYGYTF.

This clone was seen only once. The gene calls are TRBV5-5 and TRBJ1-1; D uncertain. The CDR3 is 14 residues long. Germline assignment: CDR1 SGHKS and CDR2 YYEKEE (reference sequence). Trimming took off 0 bases at V and 3 bases at J, with 9 bases between the two ends. The CDR3 is CASSLETRDTEAFF. The CDR3 nucleotides are TGTGCCAGCAGCTTGGAAACCCGGGACACTGAAGCTTTCTTT.

V and J are TRBV7-9 and TRBJ2-2, with 8 bases identical to TRBD1. V shed 8 bases, J shed 2 bases, and the junction held 7 bases outside the gene matches. From germline, CDR1 is SEHNR and CDR2 FQNEAQ (reference sequence). CDR3 length equals 15 residues. The CDR3 bases are TGTGCCAGCTCAAAGGGACAGGCTAACACCGGGGAGCTGTTTTTT. It specifies CASSKGQANTGELFF.

V usage is TRBV11-3 and J usage is TRBJ2-7, with a tentative D call TRBD2 (6 bases). The CDR3 is made up of 14 amino acids. CDR1 SGHNT and CDR2 YENEEA come from the germline V gene. V was clipped by 1 base and J by 3 bases, with 10 bases between them. Written as DNA, the CDR3 is TGTGCCAGCAGCTTAGGGGGAGGAAGCTACGAGCAGTACTTC. It translates to CASSLGGGSYEQYF.

The J gene is TRBJ2-2, the V gene TRBV9, with D unresolved. Trimming removed 4 bases from V and 3 bases from J, with 10 bases in between. This CDR3 contains 14 residues. Looked up from germline, CDR1 is SGDLS and CDR2 is YYNGEE. The CDR3 nucleotides are TGTGCCAGCAGCCCTCCTTTCCACACCGGGGAGCTGTTTTTT. Translation gives CASSPPFHTGELFF.